One sample yielded the 8 T cell receptor beta chains listed below, sequenced in a study of monozygotic twins with inflammatory bowel disease. TCRdb reprocessed the 5' RACE reads, with one entry per CDR3 protein and no DNA. Its table records 350,000 to 500,000 distinct CDR3 sequences. Sequences were obtained from blood. The source of these receptors is a human donor with ulcerative colitis or Crohn's disease, or a healthy co-twin of an affected twin (not recorded which).

The CDR3 reads CATSDGNTGELFF. This sequence joins TRBV2 and TRBJ2-2; TCRdb selects TRBD2, and the lack of DNA leaves this call unchecked. This CDR3 is 13 amino acids long. The germline CDR1 and CDR2 sequences are SNHLY and FYNNEI.

This chain links TRBV5-1 with TRBJ2-7; the D call of TRBD1 rests on TCRdb alone, since no DNA is present to check it. CDR1 is SGHRS and CDR2 is YFSETQ in the germline V gene. The CDR3 contains 14 residues. The CDR3 region is CASSPGQENYEQYF. Full variable domain (rest looked up from reference TRBV5-1 and TRBJ2-7): KAGVTQTPRYLIKTRGQQVTLSCSPISGHRSVSWYQQTPGQGLQFLFEYFSETQRNKGNFPGRFSGRQFSNSRSEMNVSTLELGDSALYLCASSPGQENYEQYFGPGTRLTVT.

This chain links TRBV20-1 with TRBJ2-1; the D call from TCRdb, TRBD1, cannot be confirmed without DNA. This CDR3 contains 15 residues. The V gene's germline CDR1 is DFQATT and CDR2 SNEGSKA (reference sequence). The CDR3 is CSARGAWLSYNEQFF.

The CDR3 protein is CASSPSGGARYTGELFF. The chain couples TRBV6-1 to TRBJ2-2; TCRdb calls TRBD2, which cannot be checked without DNA. The germline V gene encodes CDR1 MNHNS and CDR2 SASEGT. CDR3 size: 17 residues.

The chain couples TRBV3-1 to TRBJ2-2; the TCRdb D gene call, TRBD1, has no DNA to confirm it. Germline-derived CDR1 and CDR2 are LGHDT and YNNKEL (reference sequence). The CDR3 is 16 amino acids. CDR3: CASSQSRDRGSGELFF.

The V gene is TRBV6-6, the J gene TRBJ1-3; TCRdb indicates TRBD1, and absent DNA this call remains unverified. Looked up from germline, CDR1 is MNHNY and CDR2 is SVGAGI (reference sequence). The CDR3 runs 14 residues. CDR3 sequence reads: CASNKDRAGNTIYF.

The chain carries TRBV6-6 and TRBJ1-5; the TCRdb call, TRBD1, lacks DNA for checking. In germline, CDR1 is MNHNY, CDR2 SVGAGI (reference sequence). The CDR3 sequence is 14 residues long. The CDR3 sequence is CASIPTGGNQPQHF.

The chain employs TRBV6-6 and TRBJ2-3; TCRdb picks TRBD2, but there is no DNA to check that call. The CDR3 runs 14 residues. CDR1 MNHNY and CDR2 SVGAGI come from the germline V gene (reference sequence). This CDR3 reads CASIKGLATDTQYF.